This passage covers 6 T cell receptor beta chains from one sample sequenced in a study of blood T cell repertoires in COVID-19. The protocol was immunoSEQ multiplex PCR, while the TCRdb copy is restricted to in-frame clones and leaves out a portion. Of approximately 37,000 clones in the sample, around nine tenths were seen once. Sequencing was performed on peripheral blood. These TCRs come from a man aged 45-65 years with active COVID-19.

In DNA form, the CDR3 reads TGTGCCAGCAGCCAACAGGGGGCCACTGAAGCTTTCTTT. This codes for CASSQQGATEAFF. The chain carries TRBV3-1 (or the pseudogene TRBV3-2) and TRBJ1-1; 8 bases are a match to TRBD1. Trimming at V came to 2 bases and at J to 4 bases, leaving 0 bases not matched to a gene. From germline, CDR1 is LGHDT and CDR2 YNNKEL (reference sequence). There are 13 residues in the CDR3.

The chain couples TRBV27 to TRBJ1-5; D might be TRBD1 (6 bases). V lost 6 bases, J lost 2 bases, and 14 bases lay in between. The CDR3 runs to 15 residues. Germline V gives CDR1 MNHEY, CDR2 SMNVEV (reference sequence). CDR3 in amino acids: CASSGQISGNQPQHF. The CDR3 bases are TGTGCCAGCAGCGGACAGATTAGCGGCAATCAGCCCCAGCATTTT.

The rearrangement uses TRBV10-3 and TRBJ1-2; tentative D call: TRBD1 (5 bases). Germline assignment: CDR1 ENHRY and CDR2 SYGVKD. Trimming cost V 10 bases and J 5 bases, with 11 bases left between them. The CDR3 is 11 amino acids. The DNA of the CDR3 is TGTGCCACCCTGCAGGGATATGGCTACACCTTC. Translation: CATLQGYGYTF.

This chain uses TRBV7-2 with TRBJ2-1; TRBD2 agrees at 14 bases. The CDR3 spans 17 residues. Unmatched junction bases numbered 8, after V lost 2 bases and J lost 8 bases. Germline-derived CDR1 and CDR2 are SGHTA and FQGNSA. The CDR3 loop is CASSLQGLAGAPDEQFF. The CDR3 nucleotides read TGTGCCAGCAGCTTACAGGGACTAGCGGGGGCGCCGGATGAGCAGTTCTTC.

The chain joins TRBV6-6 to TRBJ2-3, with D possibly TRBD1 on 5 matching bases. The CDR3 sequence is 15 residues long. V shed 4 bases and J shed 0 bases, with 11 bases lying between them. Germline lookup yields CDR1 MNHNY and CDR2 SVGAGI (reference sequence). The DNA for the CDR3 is TGTGCCAGCAGTTTTCAGGGATTTAGCACAGATACGCAGTATTTT. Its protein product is CASSFQGFSTDTQYF.

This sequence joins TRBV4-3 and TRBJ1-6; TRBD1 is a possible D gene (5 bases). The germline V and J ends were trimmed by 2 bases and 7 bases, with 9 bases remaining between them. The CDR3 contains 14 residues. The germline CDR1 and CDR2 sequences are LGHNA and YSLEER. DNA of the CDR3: TGCGCCAGCAGCCAATTCGGGGGAAATTCACCCCTCCACTTT. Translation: CASSQFGGNSPLHF.